This T cell receptor (beta chain) was identified during a study of cytomegalovirus exposure and HLA in healthy donors. Vbeta (60) and Jbeta (13) primers were used in the PCR. Measured with immunoSEQ multiplex PCR; TCRdb has only the in-frame clones, and not every one. The profile shows some 65,000 clones, about 72% of them singletons. Unrecorded immune exposure was likely among donors, who were nominally healthy when sampled. CDR1 and CDR2 (germline): SGHTA, FQGNSA. The CDR3 has 15 amino acids. The J segment lost 7 bases and the V segment lost 5 bases, leaving 13 bases of the junction unmatched. This sequence was found in a man in his forties or fifties in good health and CMV-seropositive. The rearrangement links TRBV7-2 to TRBJ2-7, with TRBD2 matching over 8 bases. The sequencing sample was made of PBMCs. DNA for the CDR3: TGTGCCAGCAGCCCAGGACTAGCCGGGATCAAAGAGCAGTACTTC. Translated: CASSPGLAGIKEQYF. Full variable domain (missing parts from reference TRBV7-2 and TRBJ2-7): GAGVSQSPSNKVTEKGKDVELRCDPISGHTALYWYRQSLGQGLEFLIYFQGNSAPDKSGLPSDRFSAERTGGSVSTLTIQRTQQEDSAVYLCASSPGLAGIKEQYFGPGTRLTVT.